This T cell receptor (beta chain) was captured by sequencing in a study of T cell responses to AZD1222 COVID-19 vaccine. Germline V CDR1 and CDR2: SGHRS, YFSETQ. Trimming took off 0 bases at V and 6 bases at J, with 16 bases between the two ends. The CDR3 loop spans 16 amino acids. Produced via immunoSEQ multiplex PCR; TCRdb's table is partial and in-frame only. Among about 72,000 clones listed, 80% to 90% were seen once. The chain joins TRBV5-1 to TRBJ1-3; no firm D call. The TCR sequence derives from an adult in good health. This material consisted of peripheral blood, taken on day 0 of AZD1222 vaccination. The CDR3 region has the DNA TGCGCCAGCAGCTTGGGAGGCCCCTTACCCCAAAACACCATATATTTT. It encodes CASSLGGPLPQNTIYF.